These T cell receptor beta chains were read from a single sample in a study of T-cell memory formation after mild COVID-19. Each CDR3 protein gets one entry after TCRdb re-called the 5' RACE reads with MiXCR. The profile shows 350,000 to 400,000 distinct CDR3 sequences, around an eighth of them singletons. The material sequenced was PBMCs or a T cell subset sorted from them (not recorded which). The source of these receptors is a man between 18 and 29 years old who had mild COVID-19 (a few samples of this study predate the infection). Cell type and time point are not known. CDR3s leave out the opening cysteine and the closing phenylalanine or tryptophan. The order of the fields is V gene, D gene, clone size, CDR3 protein. The D gene is left open where the match is weak. The size entry is marked missing in some rows and otherwise reads once, few, many or a size class.

>TRBV4-1|-|-
ASSQVYLGGSNQPQH
>TRBV7-2|-|-
ASSSLGRGNIQY
>TRBV4-1|-|few
ASSPALRDRTDTQY
>TRBV6-5|TRBD2|-
ASSSQLAGGPDTQY
>TRBV7-2|-|few
ASSSYGYTEAF
>TRBV20-1|TRBD1|-
SALDRNSGNTIY
>TRBV7-3|-|-
ASSSLHNEQF
>TRBV6-2/TRBV6-3|-|few
ASVRAGELF
>TRBV4-1|-|few
ASSQGLGRALNYGYT
>TRBV20-1|-|-
SAFFARGYGYT
>TRBV11-1|TRBD1|few
ASRQSQGAKNIQY
>TRBV7-9|-|-
ASRPDTEAF
>TRBV6-5|-|-
ASSYSSGGPEAF
>TRBV4-3|-|few
ASSQDGDGVRDTQY
>TRBV20-1|-|-
SARDLGTANYGYT
>TRBV6-5|-|-
ASSYDGNQPQH
>TRBV7-9|TRBD2|many
ASSPGVAGREQY
>TRBV7-6|TRBD2|-
ASSRGGGWTDTQY
>TRBV2|-|-
ASTGTRITYEQY
>TRBV6-6|-|few
ASSYPPEVSEAF
>TRBV15|TRBD1|few
AKDRGVHNEQF
>TRBV5-4|-|-
ASSLMTSGANVLT
>TRBV11-1|-|many
ASSLRTTYNEQF
>TRBV6-5|TRBD1|-
ASSYSPGGWNEQY
>TRBV11-2|TRBD1|few
ASSLSTGSYGYT
>TRBV4-2|-|-
ASSQEGASLYNEQF
>TRBV5-1|TRBD2|few
ASRGLVNEQF
>TRBV24-1|TRBD2|-
ATSDSSGGANNEQF
>TRBV6-6|TRBD2|-
ASTGGGPISTDTQY
>TRBV5-5|TRBD1|few
ASRGQGVYEQY
>TRBV6-5|TRBD1|few
ASSYSSDRGPYEQY
>TRBV19|-|-
ASSGNRNQPQH
>TRBV5-5|-|few
ASKEDSYNQPQH
>TRBV29-1|TRBD1|few
SVAGTAYEQY
>TRBV11-2|TRBD2|-
ASSLSGRVKNEQF
>TRBV7-2|TRBD1|-
ASSFQGQDGANVLT
>TRBV3-1|TRBD2|-
ASRRRLAGAYEQY
>TRBV7-9|-|-
ASSLLVSTDTQY
>TRBV6-2/TRBV6-3|-|-
ASSYGHLNTEAF
>TRBV9|-|few
ASSQPGAGSTDTQY
>TRBV5-5|-|few
ASSLATRTEATEAF
>TRBV5-1|-|few
ASSVDPGTPGNTIY
>TRBV7-2|-|few
ASSFLVSNQPQH
>TRBV6-2/TRBV6-3|-|-
ASLRGRGSGANVLT
>TRBV27|-|-
ASISTSWGGTEAF
>TRBV7-6|-|-
ASSLGNLDTQY
>TRBV7-6|-|many
ASSLRSGAGTYEQY
>TRBV29-1|-|-
SVPRVSDRVFYGYT
>TRBV6-2/TRBV6-3|-|few
ASSAPPGRRSSYNEQF
>TRBV4-1|TRBD1|-
ASSHVTGLDTQY
>TRBV7-2|-|few
ASNLPGRSYEQY
>TRBV20-1|-|many
SARDLTEYGYT
>TRBV29-1|-|-
SAGDQALVGELF
>TRBV5-6|-|-
ASSLDDKRVGGELF
>TRBV6-6|-|few
ASKGSGHEAF
>TRBV7-2|-|-
ASSSTRNSPSVYSPLH
>TRBV6-5|-|few
ASSFRASTDTQY